Below, 7 T cell receptor beta chains from the same sample are listed, as sequenced in a study of regulatory T cells in long-lasting Graves disease. Arm-PCR with iRepertoire HTBI primers amplified the CDR3 regions for these TCR beta libraries. A single record per CDR3 protein comes from TCRdb applying MiXCR to the multiplex PCR reads. This table holds some 500,000 distinct CDR3 sequences, 16% found once. Time point reported: newly diagnosed GD, antithyroid drugs for less than 3 months. Scientists built the TCR library using RNA that was extracted from PBMCs. The sample was also linked to a second study, of T cells in Graves' hyperthyroidism and ophthalmopathy.

The source was peripheral blood mononuclear cells (PBMCs), collected at new diagnosis, from a patient treated with antithyroid drugs. All receptors come from a woman aged 35-65 years with Graves disease.

This chain links TRBV6-2 or TRBV6-3 with TRBJ2-7; either TRBD1 or TRBD2 may fit D (6 bases each). This CDR3 is 12 amino acids long. V shed 7 bases and J shed 9 bases, with 16 bases lying between them. Germline assignment: CDR1 MNHEY and CDR2 SVGEGT. In DNA, the CDR3 is TGTGCCAGCACCCTCCCCGGGGGCGGGCAGTACTTC. Amino acids: CASTLPGGGQYF.

This clonotype was counted between two and nine times. J is TRBJ1-1 and V is TRBV6-1; weak D call: TRBD1 (5 bases). The V end lost 7 bases, the J end lost 5 bases, and 20 bases lay between the germline ends. The germline V gene encodes CDR1 MNHNS and CDR2 SASEGT. CDR3 length equals 15 residues. The CDR3 coding sequence is TGTGCCAGCACCTATTCCAAAGGGGTAGGTACTGAAGCTTTCTTT. Residues: CASTYSKGVGTEAFF.

This chain links TRBV30 with TRBJ1-6, with TRBD1 matching 8 bases. The J segment lost 10 bases and the V segment lost 4 bases, leaving 9 bases of the junction unmatched. Germline CDR1 and CDR2: GTSNPN and SVGIG (reference sequence). This CDR3 contains 14 residues. The DNA for the CDR3 is TGTGCCTGGAAGGGCCAGGGGGCTGTCTCACCCCTCCACTTT. Protein: CAWKGQGAVSPLHF.

This clonotype was recorded a few times. This chain joins TRBV4-1 and TRBJ2-3; 9 bases match TRBD1. The V and J ends lost 1 base and 4 bases, in that order; junction bases with no gene match: 9. Germline CDR1 and CDR2: MGHRA and YSYEKL. The CDR3 consists of 17 residues. In DNA form, the CDR3 reads TGCGCCAGCAGCCAAGTCCACAGGGGGCTTGGCGCAGATACGCAGTATTTT. Residues: CASSQVHRGLGADTQYF.

The table lists this clonotype with many counts. V usage is TRBV9 and J usage is TRBJ2-2; tentatively, D is TRBD1 (5 bases). The germline V gene encodes CDR1 SGDLS and CDR2 YYNGEE. The V and J ends lost 0 bases and 6 bases respectively, with 9 bases between them. There are 14 residues in the CDR3. CDR3 nucleotide sequence: TGTGCCAGCAGCGTAGCGGCAGGGCCCGGGGAGCTGTTTTTT. It yields the protein CASSVAAGPGELFF.

The sample holds many counts of this clonotype. This chain links TRBV5-5 with TRBJ1-2; TRBD1 agrees at 7 bases. Germline values: CDR1 SGHKS, CDR2 YYEKEE (reference sequence). J was trimmed by 10 bases and V by 4 bases; bases with no gene match: 13. There are 14 residues in the CDR3. CDR3 region: CASSQRQGALLYTF. CDR3 nucleotides: TGTGCCAGCAGCCAGCGACAGGGAGCGCTTCTCTACACCTTC.

This chain's CDR3 is CSAGQGWDEQYF. The CDR3 region has the DNA TGCAGCGCCGGACAGGGGTGGGACGAGCAGTACTTC. This chain joins TRBV29-1 and TRBJ2-7, with 9 nucleotides matching TRBD1. The length of the CDR3 is 12 residues. Losses at the gene ends were 7 bases for V and 5 bases for J; bases not matched to a gene: 6. CDR1 and CDR2 from the germline V gene are SQVTM and ANQGSEA.